This is a list of T cell receptor beta chains from one sample in a study of T cell repertoires in cytomegalovirus infection. One entry per CDR3 protein results from TCRdb running MiXCR on the reads. The repertoire includes hundreds of thousands of distinct CDR3 sequences, more than 8% of them detected once, and roughly 4% sits in the top ten. The sample comprised PBMCs. Receptors originate from a human donor in good health (CMV status not recorded). Some clones in this sample may be carry-over from other donors' samples. Each CDR3 is given with its conserved first and last residue. Each record gives: J gene, D gene, V gene, clone size, CDR3 DNA, CDR3 protein. The D gene is left open where the match is weak. A row's size may be missing; if present it is once, few, many or a size class.

TRBJ2-7 | . | TRBV7-2 | many | TGTGCCAGCAGCCGGACGGCCTTCTACGAGCAGTACTTC | CASSRTAFYEQYF
TRBJ2-5 | . | TRBV12-3/TRBV12-4 | . | TGTGCCAGCAGCGGACGAGCGGACTTCCTCAAAGAGACCCAGTACTTC | CASSGRADFLKETQYF
TRBJ2-1 | TRBD2 | TRBV20-1 | few | TGCAGTGTTCTGCCTACTAGCGGGAGGGCCCAGCAGTTCTTC | CSVLPTSGRAQQFF
TRBJ2-7 | TRBD1 | TRBV19 | . | TGTGCCAGTAGATCGGGACAGGGGGCCACCTACGAGCAGTACTTC | CASRSGQGATYEQYF
TRBJ2-4 | TRBD2 | TRBV20-1 | few | TGCAGTGCTAGACCCCGGGGGGGACCTACCAAAAACATTCAGTACTTC | CSARPRGGPTKNIQYF
TRBJ2-7 | TRBD1 | TRBV6-2/TRBV6-3 | few | TGTGCCAGCAGTTACTCGATACAGGGGGCATACGAGCAGTACTTC | CASSYSIQGAYEQYF
TRBJ1-5 | . | TRBV27 | many | TGTGCCAGCAGCCGATCCCTACAGGGAAGTGGGGTCAATCAGCCCCAGCATTTT | CASSRSLQGSGVNQPQHF
TRBJ2-6 | TRBD1 | TRBV7-9 | many | TGTGCCAGCAGCTTAGATCAGGGGGCCGGGGCCAACGTCCTGACTTTC | CASSLDQGAGANVLTF
TRBJ2-3 | . | TRBV11-2 | many | TGTGCCAGCAGCTTGAGCCGGTCGGGGGGCACAGATACGCAGTATTTT | CASSLSRSGGTDTQYF
TRBJ1-1 | . | TRBV11-2 | . | TGTGCCAGCAGCTTAAAATCCGCGTGGGGCAGGGCAACTGAAGCTTTCTTT | CASSLKSAWGRATEAFF
TRBJ2-1 | TRBD2 | TRBV27 | few | TGTGCCAGCAGTTGGTCGCTAGCGGGAGAGAATGAGCAGTTCTTC | CASSWSLAGENEQFF
TRBJ2-3 | . | TRBV7-2 | many | TGTGCCAGCAGCTTAGTGGGGCTCAGCACAGATACGCAGTATTTT | CASSLVGLSTDTQYF
TRBJ2-7 | . | TRBV27 | few | TGTGCCAGCAGTTGGAACAACGACTACGAGCAGTACTTC | CASSWNNDYEQYF
TRBJ1-1 | . | TRBV6-8 | . | TGTGCCAGCAGTTACGGGGCGGGAAGAGGCACTGAAGCTTTCTTT | CASSYGAGRGTEAFF